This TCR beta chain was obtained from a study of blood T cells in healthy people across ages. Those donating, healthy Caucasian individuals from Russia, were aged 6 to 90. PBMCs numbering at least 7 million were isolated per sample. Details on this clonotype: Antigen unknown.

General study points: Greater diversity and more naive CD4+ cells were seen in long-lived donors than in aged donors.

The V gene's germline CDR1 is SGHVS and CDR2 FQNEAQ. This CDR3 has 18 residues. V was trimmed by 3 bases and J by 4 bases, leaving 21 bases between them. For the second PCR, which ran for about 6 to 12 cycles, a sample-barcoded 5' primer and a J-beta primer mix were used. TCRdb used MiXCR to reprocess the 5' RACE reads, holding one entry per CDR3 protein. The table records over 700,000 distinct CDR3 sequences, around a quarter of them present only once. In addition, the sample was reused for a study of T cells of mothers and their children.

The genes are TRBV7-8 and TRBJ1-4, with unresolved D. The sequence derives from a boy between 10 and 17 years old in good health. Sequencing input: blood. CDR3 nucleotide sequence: TGTGCCAGCAGCTTGGAACAGACCTCCGACTTACTTAATGAAAAACTGTTTTTT. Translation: CASSLEQTSDLLNEKLFF.